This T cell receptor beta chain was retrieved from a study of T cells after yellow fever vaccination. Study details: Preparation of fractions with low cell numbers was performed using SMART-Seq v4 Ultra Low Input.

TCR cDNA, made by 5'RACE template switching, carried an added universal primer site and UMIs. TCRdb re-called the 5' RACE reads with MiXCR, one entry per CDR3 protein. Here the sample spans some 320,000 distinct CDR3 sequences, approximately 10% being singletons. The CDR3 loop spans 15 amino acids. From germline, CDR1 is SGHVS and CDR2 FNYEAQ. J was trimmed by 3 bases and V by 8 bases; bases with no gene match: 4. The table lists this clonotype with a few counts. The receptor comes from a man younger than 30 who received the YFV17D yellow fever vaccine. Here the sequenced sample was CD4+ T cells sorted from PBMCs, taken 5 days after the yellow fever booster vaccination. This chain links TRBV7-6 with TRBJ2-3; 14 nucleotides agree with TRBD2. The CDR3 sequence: CASGTSGGPTDTQYF. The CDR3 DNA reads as TGTGCCAGCGGGACTAGCGGGGGCCCAACAGATACGCAGTATTTT.